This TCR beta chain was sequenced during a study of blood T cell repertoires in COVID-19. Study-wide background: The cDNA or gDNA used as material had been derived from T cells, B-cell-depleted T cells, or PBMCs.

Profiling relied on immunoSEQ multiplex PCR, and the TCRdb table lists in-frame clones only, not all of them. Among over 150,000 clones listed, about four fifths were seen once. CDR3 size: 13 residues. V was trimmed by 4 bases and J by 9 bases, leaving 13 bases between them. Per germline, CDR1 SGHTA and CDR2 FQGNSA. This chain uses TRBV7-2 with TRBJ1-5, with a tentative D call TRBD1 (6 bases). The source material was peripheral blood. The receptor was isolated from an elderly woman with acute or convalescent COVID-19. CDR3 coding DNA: TGTGCCAGCAGCTCAAACGCAGGGGCGCCCCAGCATTTT. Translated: CASSSNAGAPQHF.